This record covers a single TCR beta chain. Those who participated ranged in age from about 18 to 89 years and resided in about two dozen US areas. This sample is part of a study of blood T cell repertoires in COVID-19. At the level of the study: Whether acute or convalescent, the COVID-19 samples came from the United States, Italy and Spain. In each case, the material was cDNA or gDNA derived from T cells, B-cell-depleted T cells, or PBMCs.

Some clones are missing from TCRdb's copy, which holds only in-frame ones; the method was immunoSEQ multiplex PCR. The sample records around 180,000 clones, 89% being singletons. The CDR3 is 14 amino acids. Germline CDR1 is SNHLY and CDR2 is FYNNEI. Trimming pared 7 bases from V and 7 bases from J, leaving 14 bases between. The rearrangement uses TRBV2 and TRBJ1-6; tentatively, D is TRBD1 (6 bases). The TCR comes from a woman aged 40-49 years with acute COVID-19. The sequencing input was PBMCs or T cells enriched from blood (not recorded which). The CDR3 nucleotides read TGTGCCAGCATTCGTGGGACAAGGAATTCACCCCTCCACTTT. As protein: CASIRGTRNSPLHF. Using reference TRBV2 and TRBJ1-6 for the parts outside the CDR3, the full variable domain is EPEVTQTPSHQVTQMGQEVILRCVPISNHLYFYWYRQILGQKVEFLVSFYNNEISEKSEIFDDQFSVERPDGSNFTLKIRSTKLEDSAMYFCASIRGTRNSPLHFGNGTRLTVT.